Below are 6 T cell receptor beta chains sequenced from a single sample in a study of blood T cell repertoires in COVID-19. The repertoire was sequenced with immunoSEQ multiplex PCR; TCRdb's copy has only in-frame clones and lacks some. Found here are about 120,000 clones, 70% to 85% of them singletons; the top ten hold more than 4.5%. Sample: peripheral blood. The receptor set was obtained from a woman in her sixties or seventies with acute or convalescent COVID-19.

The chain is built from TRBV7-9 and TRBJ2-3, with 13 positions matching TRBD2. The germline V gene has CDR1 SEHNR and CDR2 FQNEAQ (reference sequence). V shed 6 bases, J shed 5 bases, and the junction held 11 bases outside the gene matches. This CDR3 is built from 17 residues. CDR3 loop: CASRKPGLAGRGDTQYF. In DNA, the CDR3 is TGTGCCAGCAGGAAACCGGGACTAGCGGGGCGGGGAGATACGCAGTATTTT.

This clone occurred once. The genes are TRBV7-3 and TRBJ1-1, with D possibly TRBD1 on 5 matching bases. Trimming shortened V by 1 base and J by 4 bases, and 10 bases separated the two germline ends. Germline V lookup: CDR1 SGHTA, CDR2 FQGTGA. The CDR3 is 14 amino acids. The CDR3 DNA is TGTGCCAGCAGCTTAATAGCGGGGGGCACTGAAGCTTTCTTT. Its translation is CASSLIAGGTEAFF. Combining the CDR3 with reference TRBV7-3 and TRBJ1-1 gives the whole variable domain GAGVSQTPSNKVTEKGKYVELRCDPISGHTALYWYRQSLGQGPEFLIYFQGTGAADDSGLPNDRFFAVRPEGSVSTLKIQRTERGDSAVYLCASSLIAGGTEAFFGQGTRLTVV.

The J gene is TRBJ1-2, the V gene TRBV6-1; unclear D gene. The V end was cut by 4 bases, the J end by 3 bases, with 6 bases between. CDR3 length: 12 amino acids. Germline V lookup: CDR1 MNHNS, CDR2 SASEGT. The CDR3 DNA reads TGTGCCAGCAGTGGAGTAGACTATGGCTACACCTTC. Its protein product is CASSGVDYGYTF.

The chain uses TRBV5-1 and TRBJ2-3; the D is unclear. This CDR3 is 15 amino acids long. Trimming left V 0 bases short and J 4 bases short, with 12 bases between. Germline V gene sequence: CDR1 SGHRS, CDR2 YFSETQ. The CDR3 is CASSLENRFADTQYF. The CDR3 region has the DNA TGCGCCAGCAGCTTGGAAAACAGATTTGCAGATACGCAGTATTTT.

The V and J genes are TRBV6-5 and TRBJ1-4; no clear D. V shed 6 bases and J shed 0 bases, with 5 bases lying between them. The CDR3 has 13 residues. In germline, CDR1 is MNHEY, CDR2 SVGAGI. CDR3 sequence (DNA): TGTGCCAGCAGAGGAGCAACTAATGAAAAACTGTTTTTT. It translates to CASRGATNEKLFF.

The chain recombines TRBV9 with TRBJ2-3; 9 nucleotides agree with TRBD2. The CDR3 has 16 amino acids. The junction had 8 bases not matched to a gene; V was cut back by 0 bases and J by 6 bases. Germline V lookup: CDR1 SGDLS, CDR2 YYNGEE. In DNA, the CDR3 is TGTGCCAGCAGCGTAGCGGGTAGCGGGGGCGGGGATACGCAGTATTTT. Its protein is CASSVAGSGGGDTQYF.